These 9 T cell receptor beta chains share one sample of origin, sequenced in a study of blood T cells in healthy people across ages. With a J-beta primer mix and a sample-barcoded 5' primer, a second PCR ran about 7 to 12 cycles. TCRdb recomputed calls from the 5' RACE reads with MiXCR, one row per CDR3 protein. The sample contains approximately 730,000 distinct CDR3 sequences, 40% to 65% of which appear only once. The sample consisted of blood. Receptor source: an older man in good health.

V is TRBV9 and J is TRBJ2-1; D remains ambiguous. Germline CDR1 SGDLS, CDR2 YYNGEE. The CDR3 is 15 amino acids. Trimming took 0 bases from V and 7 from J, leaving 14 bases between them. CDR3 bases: TGTGCCAGCAGCGTAGCCTGGAACCCACGAAATGAGCAGTTCTTC. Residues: CASSVAWNPRNEQFF.

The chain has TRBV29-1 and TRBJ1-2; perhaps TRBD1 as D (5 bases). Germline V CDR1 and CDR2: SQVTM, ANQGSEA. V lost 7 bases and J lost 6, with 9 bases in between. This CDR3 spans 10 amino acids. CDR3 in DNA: TGCAGCGGCGGGGCTGATGGCTACACCTTC. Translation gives CSGGADGYTF.

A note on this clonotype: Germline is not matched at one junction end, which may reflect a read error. DNA of the CDR3: TGTGTCAGCAGCAACAGAGGGACCCAGCAGTACTTC. It codes for CVSSNRGTQQYF. The chain recombines TRBV11-2 with TRBJ2-4; D may be TRBD1 or TRBD2 (5 bases each). Germline V gene lookup returns CDR1 SGHAT and CDR2 FQNNGV. The CDR3 is 12 residues long. Supplemented by reference TRBV11-2 and TRBJ2-4, the full variable domain reads EAGVAQSPRYKIIEKRQSVAFWCNPISGHATLYWYQQILGQGPKLLIQFQNNGVVDDSQLPKDRFSAERLKGVDSTLKIQPAKLEDSAVYLCVSSNRGTQQYFGAGTRLSVL.

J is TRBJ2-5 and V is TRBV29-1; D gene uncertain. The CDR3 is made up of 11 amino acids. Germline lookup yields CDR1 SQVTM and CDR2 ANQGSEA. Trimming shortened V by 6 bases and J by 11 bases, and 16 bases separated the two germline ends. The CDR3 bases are TGCAGCGTGTATCTTGGCAATGAGCAGTACTTC. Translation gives CSVYLGNEQYF.

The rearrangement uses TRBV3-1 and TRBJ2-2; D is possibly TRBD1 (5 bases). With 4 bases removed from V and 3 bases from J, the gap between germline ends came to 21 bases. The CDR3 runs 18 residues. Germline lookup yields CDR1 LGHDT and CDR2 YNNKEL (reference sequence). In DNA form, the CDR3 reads TGTGCCAGCAGCCCCCCCCGTTCTAGGACACTTCACACCGGGGAGCTGTTTTTT. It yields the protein CASSPPRSRTLHTGELFF.

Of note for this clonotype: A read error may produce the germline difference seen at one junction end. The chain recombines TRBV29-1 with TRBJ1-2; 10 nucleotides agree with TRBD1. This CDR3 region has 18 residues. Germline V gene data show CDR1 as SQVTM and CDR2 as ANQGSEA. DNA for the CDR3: TGCAGCGTCGATCTTGGGGACAGGGGAAGCCCTTATCCGTATGACTACACCTTC. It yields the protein CSVDLGDRGSPYPYDYTF.

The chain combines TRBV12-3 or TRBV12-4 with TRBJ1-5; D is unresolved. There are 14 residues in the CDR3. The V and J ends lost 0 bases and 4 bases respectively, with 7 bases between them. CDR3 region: CASSLAHGNQPQHF. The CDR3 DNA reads TGTGCCAGCAGTTTAGCCCATGGAAATCAGCCCCAGCATTTT.

The CDR3 DNA sequence: TGTGCTAGTGGTTTGGTATCCCCACAGGGGTACGAGCAGTACTTC. It encodes CASGLVSPQGYEQYF. This chain uses TRBV12-5 with TRBJ2-7; 7 bases fit TRBD1. CDR1 and CDR2 (germline): LGHNT, FRNRAP. Trimming at V came to 0 bases and at J to 4 bases, leaving 6 bases not matched to a gene. This CDR3 region has 15 residues.

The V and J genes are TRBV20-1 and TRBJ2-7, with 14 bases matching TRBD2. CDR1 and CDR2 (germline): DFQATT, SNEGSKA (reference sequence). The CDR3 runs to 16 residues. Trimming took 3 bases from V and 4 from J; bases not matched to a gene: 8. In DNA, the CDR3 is TGCAGTGCTAGGTTAGGGACTAGCGGGAGTAGGTACGAGCAGTACTTC. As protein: CSARLGTSGSRYEQYF.